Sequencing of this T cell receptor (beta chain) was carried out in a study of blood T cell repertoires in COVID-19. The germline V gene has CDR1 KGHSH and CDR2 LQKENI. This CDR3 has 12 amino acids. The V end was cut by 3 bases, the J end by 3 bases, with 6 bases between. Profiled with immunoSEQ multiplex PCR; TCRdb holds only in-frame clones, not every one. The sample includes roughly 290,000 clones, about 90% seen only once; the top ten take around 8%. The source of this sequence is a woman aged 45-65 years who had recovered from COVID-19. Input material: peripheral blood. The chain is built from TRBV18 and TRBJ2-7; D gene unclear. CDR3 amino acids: CASSPNSYEQYF. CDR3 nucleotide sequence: TGTGCCAGCTCACCCAACAGCTACGAGCAGTACTTC.